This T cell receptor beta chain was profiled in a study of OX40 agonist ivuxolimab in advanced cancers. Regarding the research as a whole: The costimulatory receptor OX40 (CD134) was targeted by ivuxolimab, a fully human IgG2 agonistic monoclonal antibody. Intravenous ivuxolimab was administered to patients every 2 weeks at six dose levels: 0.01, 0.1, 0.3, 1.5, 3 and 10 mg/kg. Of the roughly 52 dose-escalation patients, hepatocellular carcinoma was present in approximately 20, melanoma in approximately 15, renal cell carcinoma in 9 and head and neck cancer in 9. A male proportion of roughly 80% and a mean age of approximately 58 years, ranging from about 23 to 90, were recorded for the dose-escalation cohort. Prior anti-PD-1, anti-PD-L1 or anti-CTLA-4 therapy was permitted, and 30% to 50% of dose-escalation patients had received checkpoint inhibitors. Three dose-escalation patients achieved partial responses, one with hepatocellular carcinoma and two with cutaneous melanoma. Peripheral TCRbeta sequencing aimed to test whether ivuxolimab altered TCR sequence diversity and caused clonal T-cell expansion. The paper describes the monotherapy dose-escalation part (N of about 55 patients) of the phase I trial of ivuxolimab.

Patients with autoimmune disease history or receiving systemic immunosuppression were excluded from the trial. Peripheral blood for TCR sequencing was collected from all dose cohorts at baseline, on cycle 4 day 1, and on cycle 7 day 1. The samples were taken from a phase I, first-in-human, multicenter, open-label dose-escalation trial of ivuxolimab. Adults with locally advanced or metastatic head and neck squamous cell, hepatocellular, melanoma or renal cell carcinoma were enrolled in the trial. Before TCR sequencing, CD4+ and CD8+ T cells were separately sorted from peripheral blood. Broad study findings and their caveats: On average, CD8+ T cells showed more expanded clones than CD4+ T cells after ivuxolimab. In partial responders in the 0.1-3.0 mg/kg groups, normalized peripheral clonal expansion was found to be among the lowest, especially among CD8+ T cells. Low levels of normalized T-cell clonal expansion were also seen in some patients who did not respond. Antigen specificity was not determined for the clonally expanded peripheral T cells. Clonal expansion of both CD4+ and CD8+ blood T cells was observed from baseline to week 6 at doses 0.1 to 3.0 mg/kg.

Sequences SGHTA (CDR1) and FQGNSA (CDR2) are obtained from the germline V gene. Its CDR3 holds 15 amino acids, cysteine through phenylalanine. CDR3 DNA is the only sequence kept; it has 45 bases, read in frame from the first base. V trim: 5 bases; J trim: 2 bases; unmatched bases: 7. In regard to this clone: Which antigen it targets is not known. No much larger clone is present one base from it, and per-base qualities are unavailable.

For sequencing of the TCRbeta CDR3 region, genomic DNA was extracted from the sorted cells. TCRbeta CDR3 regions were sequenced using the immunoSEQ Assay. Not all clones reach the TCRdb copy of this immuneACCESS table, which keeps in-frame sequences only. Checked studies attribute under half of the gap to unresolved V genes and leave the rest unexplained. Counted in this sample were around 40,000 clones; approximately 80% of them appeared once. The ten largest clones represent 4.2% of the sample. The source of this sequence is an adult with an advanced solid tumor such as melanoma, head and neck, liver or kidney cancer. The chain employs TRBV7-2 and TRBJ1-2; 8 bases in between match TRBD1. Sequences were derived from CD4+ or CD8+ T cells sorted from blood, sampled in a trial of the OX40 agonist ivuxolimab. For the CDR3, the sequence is CASSPGTGANYGYTF. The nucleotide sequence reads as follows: TGTGCCAGCAGCCCAGGGACAGGCGCAAACTATGGCTACACCTTC. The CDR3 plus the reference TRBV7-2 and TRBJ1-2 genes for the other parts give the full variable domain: GAGVSQSPSNKVTEKGKDVELRCDPISGHTALYWYRQSLGQGLEFLIYFQGNSAPDKSGLPSDRFSAERTGGSVSTLTIQRTQQEDSAVYLCASSPGTGANYGYTFGSGTRLTVV.